This paragraph covers one T cell receptor (beta chain) sequence. This sample stems from a study of immune evolution from preneoplasia to lung adenocarcinoma. Clones were sequenced by immunoSEQ multiplex PCR, and TCRdb holds only the in-frame ones, with some missing. Among 12,000 to 15,000 clones listed, roughly 77% were seen once. The V and J ends lost 5 bases and 5 bases, in that order; junction bases with no gene match: 7. Germline loops: CDR1 ENHRY, CDR2 SYGVKD. The length of the CDR3 is 15 residues. The receptor comes from a person aged 55-79 years with lung adenocarcinoma. Sequencing was performed on FFPE minimally invasive lung adenocarcinoma tissue. The V call is TRBV10-3, the J call TRBJ1-5; TRBD1 matches at 9 bases. CDR3: CAISPGQGFYQPQHF. CDR3 sequence (DNA): TGTGCCATCAGTCCGGGACAGGGATTCTATCAGCCCCAGCATTTT.